This T cell receptor beta chain was recorded in a study of early T cells in non-severe SARS-CoV-2 infection. Study in general: Chains were unpaired, as sequencing was done on bulk RNA from unsorted whole blood. Regarding the study as a whole: Comparison of clonotypes with VDJdb favored anti-spike CD8 responses while missing private and CD4 specificities.

A few counts support this clonotype. The antigen remains undetermined. The ends were cut back, 3 bases at V and 0 bases at J, with 21 bases in the middle. In germline, CDR1 is LNHDA, CDR2 SQIVND (reference sequence). The CDR3 length is 19 residues. The TCR library protocol was used to attach unique molecular identifiers. These identifiers were attached to individual cDNA molecules. TCRdb re-called the 5' RACE reads through MiXCR, storing one row per CDR3 protein. The sample gives some 96,000 distinct CDR3 sequences, more than 9.5% of which show up once; roughly 4.8% is in the top ten. The material sequenced was whole blood, taken at baseline. The chain joins TRBV19 to TRBJ2-1, with D maybe TRBD2 (5 bases). The clonotype originates from an adult who was a healthcare worker with PCR-confirmed SARS-CoV-2 infection or an uninfected control (not recorded which). The CDR3 spells CASSMAVSPTLASYNEQFF. The CDR3 region has the DNA TGTGCCAGTAGTATGGCGGTTTCCCCTACCCTAGCCTCCTACAATGAGCAGTTCTTC.